The next 21 T cell receptor beta chains were all read from a single sample in a study of T cells in Graves' hyperthyroidism and ophthalmopathy. Amplification of TCR beta CDR3 regions used RNA as the template. Initially, a first-round RT-PCR of the TCR CDR3 employed the HTBI primer set. Each CDR3 protein is one row after TCRdb ran MiXCR on the multiplex PCR reads. The repertoire holds approximately 600,000 distinct CDR3 sequences, with less than 25% as singletons. Sequencing used blood. These receptors came from a man aged 25 to 45 with Graves' ophthalmopathy.

The V call is TRBV5-5, the J call TRBJ2-1, with 11 positions matching TRBD2. The CDR3 has 17 amino acids. The junction had 6 bases not matched to a gene; V was cut back by 0 bases and J by 4 bases. Per germline, CDR1 SGHKS and CDR2 YYEKEE (reference sequence). The CDR3 loop reads CASSLAPTSGSYNEQFF. CDR3 bases: TGTGCCAGCAGCTTGGCCCCCACTAGCGGGAGTTACAATGAGCAGTTCTTC.

This clonotype was counted ten times or more. This chain connects TRBV5-1 to TRBJ2-1; possibly TRBD1 for D (7 bases). Germline CDR1 SGHRS, CDR2 YFSETQ. The CDR3 has 13 residues. The V and J ends lost 3 bases and 10 bases respectively, with 14 bases between them. CDR3 residues: CASSWGDSGEQFF. CDR3 in DNA: TGCGCCAGCAGCTGGGGGGACAGTGGGGAGCAGTTCTTC.

This clonotype was observed a handful of times. The rearrangement joins TRBV12-3 or TRBV12-4 to TRBJ2-3, with 8 bases that match TRBD1. The CDR3 has 15 amino acids. With V trimmed by 6 bases and J by 3 bases, 8 bases remained unmatched. CDR3 sequence: CASSHRDRKTDTQYF. The CDR3 DNA sequence: TGTGCCAGCAGCCACCGGGACAGGAAAACAGATACGCAGTATTTT.

This chain joins TRBV27 and TRBJ1-4, with TRBD1 matching 9 bases. The CDR3 totals 15 residues. Germline CDR1 and CDR2: MNHEY and SMNVEV (reference sequence). Trimming at V came to 7 bases and at J to 5 bases, leaving 8 bases not matched to a gene. CDR3 sequence (DNA): TGTGCCAGCATTGGGGTAGGGACAGGGAATGAAAAACTGTTTTTT. Translation gives CASIGVGTGNEKLFF.

The chain carries TRBV29-1 and TRBJ2-7; 7 nucleotides match TRBD2. The CDR3 contains 13 residues. Trimming removed 4 bases from V and 0 bases from J; junction bases left unmatched: 3. From germline, CDR1 is SQVTM and CDR2 ANQGSEA. CDR3 amino acids: CSVVGGYSYEQYF. In nucleotides, the CDR3 is TGCAGCGTTGTGGGGGGGTACTCCTACGAGCAGTACTTC.

Concerning this clonotype: A much larger clone differs by one base, so this may be a read error. The rearrangement joins TRBV5-1 to TRBJ2-1; no firm D call. The CDR3 runs 12 residues. Per the germline V gene, CDR1 is SGHRS and CDR2 is YFSETQ. The V end was cut by 4 bases, the J end by 10 bases, with 12 bases between. The CDR3 sequence: CASSDQPSEQFF. The CDR3 nucleotides are TGCGCCAGCAGCGACCAGCCCTCCGAGCAGTTCTTC.

This clonotype was recorded many times. The gene calls are TRBV11-2 and TRBJ2-2; 8 nucleotides line up with TRBD2. Germline values: CDR1 SGHAT, CDR2 FQNNGV. This CDR3 has 16 amino acids. Trimming took 5 bases from V and 3 from J; bases not matched to a gene: 8. CDR3 in DNA: TGTGCCAGCAGCCCGACGGCGGGAGGAGACACCGGGGAGCTGTTTTTT. Translating gives CASSPTAGGDTGELFF.

Many counts were recorded for this clonotype. The chain is built from TRBV11-2 and TRBJ2-2; D is possibly TRBD1 (7 bases). The CDR3 length is 14 residues. V shed 3 bases and J shed 4 bases, with 9 bases lying between them. Per germline, CDR1 SGHAT and CDR2 FQNNGV. CDR3 amino acids: CASSFQGGTGELFF. The CDR3 coding sequence is TGTGCCAGCAGCTTTCAGGGGGGCACCGGGGAGCTGTTTTTT.

This clonotype was observed at least ten times. The chain links TRBV5-1 to TRBJ2-3; D is unresolved. Trimming cost V 4 bases and J 6 bases, with 9 bases left between them. CDR3 size: 12 residues. CDR1 SGHRS and CDR2 YFSETQ come from the germline V gene. The CDR3 DNA follows: TGCGCCAGCAGCCAACGCGAGGATACGCAGTATTTT. Translating gives CASSQREDTQYF.

V usage is TRBV5-1 and J usage is TRBJ2-3; TRBD2 matches 8 bases. Germline trimming cut 4 bases from V and 13 bases from J; bases unmatched to any gene: 20. CDR1 SGHRS and CDR2 YFSETQ come from the germline V gene. This CDR3 is 16 amino acids long. The CDR3 nucleotides read TGCGCCAGCAGCGGGAGGACCGGGACTAGTGGTATCGGGGAGTATTTT. Translated, it gives CASSGRTGTSGIGEYF.

This clonotype was observed many times. The CDR3 DNA sequence: TGTGCCAGCAGTCAGACAGGGGGACACGAGCAGTACTTC. Translated: CASSQTGGHEQYF. The chain combines TRBV6-1 with TRBJ2-7; TRBD1 aligns across 9 bases. The CDR3 consists of 13 residues. The V gene's germline CDR1 is MNHNS and CDR2 SASEGT. Trimming removed 5 bases from V and 5 bases from J; junction bases left unmatched: 4.

This clonotype was counted ten times or more. The V call is TRBV2, the J call TRBJ2-2, with 9 bases matching TRBD1. The CDR3 sequence is 15 residues long. The germline gives CDR1 SNHLY, CDR2 FYNNEI. V gave up 6 bases and J gave up 0 bases; unmatched junction bases: 2. In DNA form, the CDR3 reads TGTGCCAGCAGGGGACAGGGCGCGAACACCGGGGAGCTGTTTTTT. This translates into CASRGQGANTGELFF.

The CDR3 DNA sequence: TGTGCCAGCAGCCCGCGGGCGGACTATGGCTACACCTTC. Its protein is CASSPRADYGYTF. The chain is built from TRBV7-2 and TRBJ1-2, with D unresolved. In germline, CDR1 is SGHTA, CDR2 FQGNSA. The V end was cut by 5 bases, the J end by 3 bases, with 10 bases between. The CDR3 runs 13 residues.

This rearrangement joins TRBV25-1 to TRBJ1-5; D is ambiguous. Per germline, CDR1 MGHDK and CDR2 SYGVNS. Trimming cost V 1 base and J 6 bases, with 7 bases left between them. The CDR3 runs to 13 residues. CDR3 in DNA: TGTGCCAGCAGTGAATTCGAGGGTCAGCCCCAGCATTTT. Encoded protein: CASSEFEGQPQHF.

This clonotype was seen repeatedly, ten times or more. The chain has TRBV10-3 and TRBJ1-1; 10 bases match TRBD1. The V gene end was trimmed by 6 bases and the J gene end by 3 bases; junction bases not matched to a gene: 7. Germline CDR1 reads ENHRY; CDR2 reads SYGVKD. The CDR3 is 15 residues long. The CDR3 DNA reads TGTGCCATCAGGGAAACCGGGACAGGGGACACTGAAGCTTTCTTT. Amino acids: CAIRETGTGDTEAFF.

In its sample, this clonotype was seen many times. The chain carries TRBV3-1 and TRBJ1-1, with D uncertain. There are 13 residues in the CDR3. V lost 1 base and J lost 0, with 3 bases in between. The germline gives CDR1 LGHDT, CDR2 YNNKEL (reference sequence). In DNA form, the CDR3 reads TGTGCCAGCAGCCAAGTAATGAACACTGAAGCTTTCTTT. Translation gives CASSQVMNTEAFF.

This clonotype has a single count. The chain has TRBV30 and TRBJ1-5; TRBD1 is a possible D gene (6 bases). The V end was cut by 5 bases, the J end by 0 bases, with 11 bases between. The CDR3 has 14 residues. The germline V gene encodes CDR1 GTSNPN and CDR2 SVGIG (reference sequence). CDR3 bases: TGTGCCTGGGGGACACAAGATAGCAATCAGCCCCAGCATTTT. This sequence encodes CAWGTQDSNQPQHF.

The genes are TRBV20-1 and TRBJ2-2; a weak D match, TRBD1 (5 bases). Deletions cut 3 bases from V and 4 bases from J, with 9 bases between. This CDR3 spans 13 amino acids. From germline, CDR1 is DFQATT and CDR2 SNEGSKA (reference sequence). CDR3 protein: CSARTAITGELFF. Written as DNA, the CDR3 is TGCAGTGCTAGGACAGCAATCACCGGGGAGCTGTTTTTT.

The chain couples TRBV19 to TRBJ2-1, with 7 bases matching TRBD2. V shed 4 bases and J 12 bases; nucleotides not matched to a gene: 6. CDR1 and CDR2 (germline): LNHDA, SQIVND (reference sequence). CDR3 size: 12 residues. CDR3 DNA: TGTGCCAGTAGTAGCGGGAGAAGGGGGCAGTTCTTC. Protein product: CASSSGRRGQFF.

This clonotype has at least ten counts. This chain joins TRBV2 and TRBJ1-5, with D possibly being TRBD1 (5 bases). V shed 6 bases and J shed 5 bases, with 11 bases lying between them. Germline lookup yields CDR1 SNHLY and CDR2 FYNNEI. CDR3 length equals 13 residues. The CDR3 coding sequence is TGTGCCAGCAGCTCCTCGACAGATCAGCCCCAGCATTTT. As protein: CASSSSTDQPQHF.

The chain is built from TRBV20-1 and TRBJ1-1, with 7 positions matching TRBD1. There are 15 residues in the CDR3. V was clipped by 1 base and J by 4 bases; unmatched bases: 9. The germline CDR1 and CDR2 sequences are DFQATT and SNEGSKA (reference sequence). The CDR3 loop reads CSARAGGSGGTEAFF. In DNA form, the CDR3 reads TGCAGTGCTAGAGCCGGGGGTTCAGGGGGCACTGAAGCTTTCTTT.